The T cell receptor beta chain under discussion was sequenced for a study of T cells in Graves' hyperthyroidism and ophthalmopathy. Uncontrolled infection, other autoimmune disease, pregnancy or lactation barred patients from enrollment. RNA transcripts were the template for amplifying TCR beta CDR3 regions. First-round RT-PCR of the TCR CDR3 relied on the HTBI primer set. TCRdb called the multiplex PCR reads again in MiXCR, with one record for every CDR3 protein. The table records over 500,000 distinct CDR3 sequences, 46% of them present only once. This clonotype was detected ten times or more. Its antigen is still unknown. Whole-study results and caveats: Most expanded thyroid clonotypes above 0.001 recurred in blood. From stable hyperthyroidism, ophthalmopathy was set apart by a 13 V-J model.

This receptor was obtained from an adult woman with Graves' disease, either hyperthyroidism or ophthalmopathy (not recorded which). Sequencing was done on a sample of peripheral blood or thyroid tissue (not recorded which).

This CDR3 reads CSAGTVSNTGELFF. The CDR3 nucleotides are TGCAGTGCTGGTACAGTTTCGAACACCGGGGAGCTGTTTTTT. The chain carries TRBV20-1 and TRBJ2-2; no definite D call. Deletions cut 5 bases from V and 0 bases from J, with 10 bases between. This CDR3 has 14 amino acids. Looked up from germline, CDR1 is DFQATT and CDR2 is SNEGSKA (reference sequence).